This note documents a single TCR beta chain sequence. Its specific antigen is unknown. Qualities for individual bases were not recorded, and no much larger clone is one base off. The sample originates from a study of blood T cell repertoires in COVID-19 (dated by TCRdb to the early 2020s). For the study in its entirety: Samples covering the acute and convalescent phases of COVID-19 were provided by collaborators in the United States, Italy and Spain. The prospective study material was composed of cDNA or gDNA derived from T cells, B-cell-depleted T cells, or PBMCs. Subjects who had been exposed to COVID-19, were actively infected with it, or had recovered from it provided the deeply sampled blood TCRbeta repertoires that made up the dataset. A freely available public database, intended as a resource for researchers studying the immune response to SARS-CoV-2, is where the repertoires were released. Samples were obtained from the ongoing ImmuneRACE study (first 160 participants) and from 1,254 subjects provided by 6 global collaborators. The sample metadata nearly always contained a de-identified subject ID, COVID-19 status, age in years and sex. Where available, HLA class I and class II types were taken from metadata supplied by the sample provider and were not determined by assay-based typing. Summary of the overall study and its limitations: How much clinical and demographic metadata was included differed by source and by participant, and the metadata was provided uncurated.

The collaborating institutions used their own protocols to collect whole blood in K2EDTA tubes. For TCRbeta analysis, collaborators shipped samples as frozen whole blood, isolated PBMCs, or DNA extracted from either of those sample types. Ends trimmed: V by 5 bases, J by 1 base; bases unmatched to a gene: 13. The germline V gene yields SNHLY for CDR1 and FYNNEI for CDR2. The CDR3, cysteine through phenylalanine, is 17 amino acids long. Only CDR3 DNA is held: 51 bases, read in frame from base 1. TCRbeta CDR3 regions were amplified from genomic DNA by means of the immunoSEQ Assay, a bias-controlled multiplex PCR. As for how the authors treated the data: The number of nucleated cells in each sample was estimated by amplification of reference gene primers within the assay. To quantify the absolute abundance of each unique TCRbeta CDR3 rearrangement, sequence reads were collapsed and filtered. For each sample, productive Simpson clonality was calculated as the square root of Simpson's diversity index across productive rearrangements. This is the immuneACCESS table as TCRdb keeps it, with only in-frame sequences that have V and J called. A part of the clones is gone; compared with another copy, unresolved V genes explain less than half, and the rest is unexplained. V and J calls and clone size are copied from that table; D and trimming were computed from the DNA. Across this sample there are some 200,000 clones, with 75% to 90% seen only once. The top ten hold about 4.8% of the sample.

This chain is built from TRBV2 and TRBJ1-1; TRBD1 agrees with 7 junctional bases. This receptor was obtained from a woman in her thirties or forties with acute or convalescent COVID-19. The specimen sequenced was peripheral blood. Here is the DNA: TGTGCCAGCAGTCGTATTTGGACAGGCGGGACGAACACTGAAGCTTTCTTT. It is translated as CASSRIWTGGTNTEAFF.